This T cell receptor beta chain emerged from a study of T cells in Graves' hyperthyroidism and ophthalmopathy. Whole-study findings and limits: Ophthalmopathy, as predicted by the model, came a median roughly 6.5 months after the prediction.

Per the germline V gene, CDR1 is SQVTM and CDR2 is ANQGSEA. The CDR3 is 14 residues long. The V and J ends lost 5 bases and 4 bases respectively, with 14 bases between them. The CDR3 regions of TCR beta were amplified from RNA transcripts. The HTBI primer set drove a first-round RT-PCR of the TCR CDR3. TCRdb passed the multiplex PCR reads through MiXCR, listing each CDR3 protein once. The sample consists of almost 500,000 distinct CDR3 sequences, 22% of them appearing once. This clonotype was seen only a few times. Antigen: not known. The chain carries TRBV29-1 and TRBJ2-2; TRBD1 might be the D (7 bases). The receptor was isolated from a woman aged 70 to 79 with Graves' ophthalmopathy. Sequenced material: blood. This chain's CDR3 is CSVSGTAGTGELFF. The CDR3 coding sequence is TGCAGCGTTTCGGGGACAGCGGGCACCGGGGAGCTGTTTTTT.